This T cell receptor beta chain emerged from a study of blood T cell repertoires in COVID-19. Whole-study context: COVID-19 samples from acute and convalescent phases originated in the United States, Italy and Spain. In each case, the material was cDNA or gDNA derived from T cells, B-cell-depleted T cells, or PBMCs.

Trimming stripped 4 bases from V and 4 bases from J, with 16 bases between. The length of the CDR3 is 15 residues. From germline, CDR1 is SGHVS and CDR2 FQNEAQ. Original analysis: Reference gene primers were amplified, and this amplification served to estimate nucleated cell counts. The protocol was immunoSEQ multiplex PCR, while the TCRdb copy is restricted to in-frame clones and leaves out a portion. The DNA gave D and trimming, while V, J and clone size come from that table. Among under 300,000 clones listed, around nine tenths were seen once. This rearrangement joins TRBV7-8 to TRBJ1-1; D call uncertain. The sequenced sample consisted of peripheral blood. This clonotype was obtained from a woman between 70 and 85 years old with active or convalescent COVID-19. This CDR3 is CASSSNVGWSTEAFF. CDR3 coding DNA: TGTGCCAGCAGCTCCAATGTGGGTTGGAGCACTGAAGCTTTCTTT.